This TCR beta chain derives from a study of T cells in Graves' hyperthyroidism and ophthalmopathy (dated by TCRdb to about 2019). About the investigation overall: Peripheral blood samples were taken at initial diagnosis, before any treatment was given. After blood sampling, hyperthyroidism patients were treated with methimazole at a starting dose of 30 mg daily, and ophthalmopathy patients were treated with high-dose intravenous methylprednisolone. Thyroid tissue and blood T-cell repertoires from six Graves' hyperthyroidism patients were also compared in the study. An independent validation cohort of 18 to 20 hyperthyroidism patients and about 16 patients who later progressed to ophthalmopathy tested prospective prediction of ophthalmopathy. TCR V-J signatures able to tell the groups apart were searched for in a discovery cohort of 90 to 100 patients, of whom more than 40 had Graves' ophthalmopathy and some 60 had stable Graves' hyperthyroidism. According to the paper, TCR Vbeta CDR3 sequencing was carried out on 120 to 150 peripheral blood samples, which came from about 45 ophthalmopathy, around 75 hyperthyroidism and roughly 17 progressor patients. The 100 discovery patients were randomly split 7:3 into training and test sets. Points the paper makes about the study in general: Most expanded thyroid clonotypes (frequency above 0.001) were also found in blood, which suggests that blood repertoires may mirror thyroid immune responses. No statistical method was used to set the sample size in advance, and investigators knew the group allocation. During validation, the model predicted progression to ophthalmopathy a median of about 6.5 months ahead of onset, with more than 60% sensitivity and roughly 75% specificity. Ophthalmopathy was separated from stable hyperthyroidism by a 13 V-J signature model, with about 86% sensitivity and 81% to 82% specificity obtained in cross-validation and 80%/75% obtained in testing.

The TCR beta CDR3 regions were amplified from RNA transcripts. For the first round of RT-PCR on the TCR CDR3, the HTBI primer set was used together with the Qiagen OneStep RT-PCR kit. The libraries were constructed in a second round of multiplex PCR and then size-selected and purified. Paired-end sequencing of the libraries was performed with 100 bp reads on an Illumina HiSeq2000. Per the source publication's procedure: SOAPnuke was used to process the raw data, removing reads that contained adapters or uncalled bases, had a mean Phred below 15, or lacked an exact match to the constant primer or identifier. High-quality paired reads were merged using COPE v1.2.5, and each unique nucleotide sequence was defined as a clonotype. MiTCR v1.1 was used to align clonotypes to the IMGT TRBV, TRBD and TRBJ reference segments. The analysis included only V-J combinations with a frequency above 0.0001, which together covered 99% to 99.2% of the repertoires. The TCS score was defined as the ratio of F50 (clonal expansion) to E x V (chaos), calculated using BLOSUM62-based TCRdist between CDR3 peptides within each V-J. Welch's t-statistics and random forest reduced 500 to 650 V-J features to 13, which were used in a naive Bayes classifier (R e1071). TCRdb reprocessed the public reads (quality trimming at Q25 with fastp, clone calling with MiXCR) and kept in-frame beta chains. Each record represents a unique CDR3 protein, reported with the most common genes and DNA among its rows. TCRdb's processing, not the authors' own work, is the source of the V and J calls. This sample is represented by under 400,000 distinct CDR3 sequences; roughly 13% of them were singletons. The ten largest account for 9.2% of the sample.

This clonotype has at least ten counts. It lacks a known antigen. No qualities accompany the bases; no much larger clone lies one base away. Stable Graves' hyperthyroidism was defined as the absence of progression to ophthalmopathy over 18 months of follow-up. Hyperthyroidism patients were aged 18 to 65 years and newly diagnosed, with disease duration of less than 2 months. The study excluded patients with uncontrolled infections, other autoimmune diseases, pregnancy or lactation. Diagnoses were based on clinical symptoms, serum thyroxine and TRAb, thyroid ultrasound and orbital computed tomography. Ficoll-Paque density gradient centrifugation was used to isolate PBMCs from 8.5 to 10 ml of fresh peripheral blood. Total RNA was extracted using Trizol reagent, and RNA quality was assessed on an Agilent 2100 Bioanalyzer. CDR3 length: 16 amino acids, cysteine to phenylalanine. Only the CDR3 DNA is retained, 48 bases long and in frame from the first base. The germline V gene (reference sequence) yields DFQATT for CDR1 and SNEGSKA for CDR2. Relative to germline, V is 5 bases shorter and J is 1 base shorter, with 18 bases between their ends.

Sample: blood. The chain couples TRBV20-1 to TRBJ1-5; a tentative D match to TRBD1 spans 5 bases. The sequence derives from a young woman with Graves' hyperthyroidism. The nucleotide sequence reads TGCAGTGCTCACTTTTTAGGCAGGGCCAGCAATCAGCCCCAGCATTTT. It translates to CSAHFLGRASNQPQHF.